A selection of T cell receptor beta chains follows, all from one sample in a study of blood T cell repertoires in COVID-19. The assay was immunoSEQ multiplex PCR, and TCRdb's table has in-frame clones only and misses some. The sample lists 200,000 to 250,000 clones, 75% to 90% seen once, with about a tenth in the top ten. Sequences were obtained from PBMCs or T cells enriched from blood (not recorded which). The receptor set was obtained from a man aged 40-49 years who had recovered from COVID-19. Each CDR3 is given with its conserved first and last residue. D genes are given only for firm matches. The size field is filled for only some rows; it gives once, few, many or a size class.

abundance: few
v_gene: TRBV7-3
d_gene: -
j_gene: TRBJ2-2
CDR3nt: TGTGCCAGCAGCTTACCGGGATCGAACACCGGGGAGCTGTTTTTT
CDR3aa: CASSLPGSNTGELFF

abundance: -
v_gene: TRBV21-1
d_gene: -
j_gene: TRBJ2-5
CDR3nt: TGTGCCAGCAGCCTCATCTTCGGGATCCCAGAGACCCAGTACTTC
CDR3aa: CASSLIFGIPETQYF

abundance: -
v_gene: TRBV27
d_gene: -
j_gene: TRBJ1-1
CDR3nt: TGTGCCAGCAGTTTATTATCCCCAGTGAACACTGAAGCTTTCTTT
CDR3aa: CASSLLSPVNTEAFF

abundance: -
v_gene: TRBV11-3
d_gene: -
j_gene: TRBJ1-1
CDR3nt: TGTGCCAGCAGCTTAAATCGGGACACTGAAGCTTTCTTT
CDR3aa: CASSLNRDTEAFF

abundance: -
v_gene: TRBV11-1
d_gene: TRBD1
j_gene: TRBJ1-1
CDR3nt: TGTGCCAGCAGCTTCGGACAGGCTAACACTGAAGCTTTCTTT
CDR3aa: CASSFGQANTEAFF

abundance: few
v_gene: TRBV5-6
d_gene: TRBD1
j_gene: TRBJ2-7
CDR3nt: TGTGCCAGCAGCCAGGGACAGGGCAGAGCCTACGAGCAGTACTTC
CDR3aa: CASSQGQGRAYEQYF

abundance: -
v_gene: TRBV30
d_gene: -
j_gene: TRBJ2-6
CDR3nt: TGTGCCTGGAGTAACAGCGGGGCCAACGTCCTGACTTTC
CDR3aa: CAWSNSGANVLTF

abundance: -
v_gene: TRBV5-4
d_gene: TRBD1
j_gene: TRBJ2-3
CDR3nt: TGTGCCAGCAGTTTCCGGGACAGGGGGTTGTTAGATACGCAGTATTTT
CDR3aa: CASSFRDRGLLDTQYF

abundance: -
v_gene: TRBV6-5
d_gene: -
j_gene: TRBJ1-1
CDR3nt: TGTGCCAGCAGTTACTCCGGGGGTCCTGAAGCTTTCTTT
CDR3aa: CASSYSGGPEAFF

abundance: -
v_gene: TRBV4-2
d_gene: TRBD1
j_gene: TRBJ2-1
CDR3nt: TGTGCCAGCAGCCCAAGACAGGGGGCCCTTGGGGGGCACAATGAGCAGTTCTTC
CDR3aa: CASSPRQGALGGHNEQFF

abundance: -
v_gene: TRBV11-2
d_gene: -
j_gene: TRBJ1-1
CDR3nt: TGTGCCAGCAGCTTAGATGCTTGGATGGGGGCGTACACTGAAGCTTTCTTT
CDR3aa: CASSLDAWMGAYTEAFF

abundance: -
v_gene: TRBV18
d_gene: TRBD1
j_gene: TRBJ1-1
CDR3nt: TGTGCCAGCTCACTGGACAGGGGGAACACTGAAGCTTTCTTT
CDR3aa: CASSLDRGNTEAFF

abundance: -
v_gene: TRBV9
d_gene: -
j_gene: TRBJ2-1
CDR3nt: TGTGCCAGCAGCGTAGGGCCTGGGGCCTCAGAAGGGCCCAATGAGCAGTTCTTC
CDR3aa: CASSVGPGASEGPNEQFF

abundance: -
v_gene: TRBV7-9
d_gene: -
j_gene: TRBJ2-3
CDR3nt: TGTGCCAGCAGTATAAACAGGCAAAGCACAGATACGCAGTATTTT
CDR3aa: CASSINRQSTDTQYF

abundance: -
v_gene: TRBV2
d_gene: TRBD2
j_gene: TRBJ2-2
CDR3nt: TGTGCCAGCAGTCGAGCGGGGGGGCCTTCCGGGCCGACTGGGGAGCTGTTTTTT
CDR3aa: CASSRAGGPSGPTGELFF

abundance: -
v_gene: TRBV2
d_gene: TRBD2
j_gene: TRBJ2-1
CDR3nt: TGTGCCAGCAGTCCCTCAGGACTAGCGGGAGGGCCGCGATTCTTC
CDR3aa: CASSPSGLAGGPRFF

abundance: -
v_gene: TRBV27
d_gene: TRBD1
j_gene: TRBJ2-7
CDR3nt: TGTGCCAGCAGTTTCCGACAGGGGGGCAAGCAGTACTTC
CDR3aa: CASSFRQGGKQYF

abundance: few
v_gene: TRBV5-1
d_gene: -
j_gene: TRBJ1-2
CDR3nt: TGCGCCAGCAGCTTGCGTCACGAGTATGGCTACACCTTC
CDR3aa: CASSLRHEYGYTF

abundance: once
v_gene: TRBV9
d_gene: TRBD2
j_gene: TRBJ2-1
CDR3nt: TGTGCCAGCAGTAGCGCTAGCGGTGGAGGGGAGCAGTTCTTC
CDR3aa: CASSSASGGGEQFF

abundance: few
v_gene: TRBV7-2
d_gene: -
j_gene: TRBJ2-7
CDR3nt: TGTGCCAGCAGCTTCAACAGGGTATCCTACGAGCAGTACTTC
CDR3aa: CASSFNRVSYEQYF

abundance: -
v_gene: TRBV10-3
d_gene: TRBD1
j_gene: TRBJ2-5
CDR3nt: TGTGCCATCAGGAAGACAGGGGGAGAGCAAGAGACCCAGTACTTC
CDR3aa: CAIRKTGGEQETQYF

abundance: -
v_gene: TRBV12-5
d_gene: TRBD2
j_gene: TRBJ2-1
CDR3nt: TGTGCTAGTGGTTCACCAAGCGGGAGGACCTACAATGAGCAGTTCTTC
CDR3aa: CASGSPSGRTYNEQFF

abundance: -
v_gene: TRBV10-1
d_gene: -
j_gene: TRBJ1-5
CDR3nt: TGCGCCAGCAGTGATCAGACCGCGGCTCAGCCCCAGCATTTT
CDR3aa: CASSDQTAAQPQHF

abundance: -
v_gene: TRBV2
d_gene: -
j_gene: TRBJ1-2
CDR3nt: TGTGCCAGCAGTGTCTCCAGGGAGGGCGGCTACACCTTC
CDR3aa: CASSVSREGGYTF

abundance: -
v_gene: TRBV29-1
d_gene: -
j_gene: TRBJ1-2
CDR3nt: TGCAGCGTTGAAGAGGGGGCGAGAGGCTACACCTTC
CDR3aa: CSVEEGARGYTF

abundance: -
v_gene: TRBV10-3
d_gene: TRBD2
j_gene: TRBJ2-5
CDR3nt: TGTGCCACCCAACTAGCGGCGGCCGAGGAGACCCAGTACTTC
CDR3aa: CATQLAAAEETQYF

abundance: -
v_gene: TRBV18
d_gene: -
j_gene: TRBJ2-5
CDR3nt: TGTGCCAGCTCACTTGGTCCGCGGACAGTTCAAGAGACCCAGTACTTC
CDR3aa: CASSLGPRTVQETQYF

abundance: -
v_gene: TRBV7-2
d_gene: -
j_gene: TRBJ2-1
CDR3nt: TGTGCCAGCAGCCTAACGCCGGTCAATGAGCAGTTCTTC
CDR3aa: CASSLTPVNEQFF

abundance: many
v_gene: TRBV5-6
d_gene: TRBD1
j_gene: TRBJ2-7
CDR3nt: TGTGCCAGCAGCCAGGGGGCGGATGAGCAGTACTTC
CDR3aa: CASSQGADEQYF

abundance: -
v_gene: TRBV6-4
d_gene: -
j_gene: TRBJ1-2
CDR3nt: TGTGCCAGCAGTGACTATGCGGGGAAGTATGGCTACACCTTC
CDR3aa: CASSDYAGKYGYTF

abundance: medium-sized
v_gene: TRBV19
d_gene: -
j_gene: TRBJ1-6
CDR3nt: TGTGCCAGTAGTCCAGGGATTAATTCACCCCTCCACTTT
CDR3aa: CASSPGINSPLHF

abundance: -
v_gene: TRBV3-1/TRBV3-2
d_gene: -
j_gene: TRBJ2-7
CDR3nt: TGTGCCAGCAGCCAAGATCCGGGGGTCAGAACCTACGAGCAGTACTTC
CDR3aa: CASSQDPGVRTYEQYF

abundance: -
v_gene: TRBV2
d_gene: TRBD1
j_gene: TRBJ2-6
CDR3nt: TGTGCCAGCAAAACAGGGGAGAGGGCCAACGTCCTGACTTTC
CDR3aa: CASKTGERANVLTF

abundance: -
v_gene: TRBV20-1
d_gene: -
j_gene: TRBJ1-4
CDR3nt: TGCAGTGCCAGTCTTAGTCCCGGGGCAACTAATGAAAAACTGTTTTTT
CDR3aa: CSASLSPGATNEKLFF

abundance: -
v_gene: TRBV10-3
d_gene: TRBD1
j_gene: TRBJ2-5
CDR3nt: TGTGCCATCAGTGAGTCAGGACAGGGCGGGGAGACCCAGTACTTC
CDR3aa: CAISESGQGGETQYF

abundance: -
v_gene: TRBV10-2
d_gene: TRBD1
j_gene: TRBJ2-5
CDR3nt: TGCGCCAGCAGTACAGGGGGAGAGACCCAGTACTTC
CDR3aa: CASSTGGETQYF

abundance: -
v_gene: TRBV5-1
d_gene: TRBD1
j_gene: TRBJ1-5
CDR3nt: TGCGCCAGCAGCCCGGGACAGGAGACAACGGGGTCTAGCAATCAGCCCCAGCATTTT
CDR3aa: CASSPGQETTGSSNQPQHF

abundance: -
v_gene: TRBV19
d_gene: -
j_gene: TRBJ2-4
CDR3nt: TGTGCCAGTACCGGCGGGGCCCTCAGGCAAAACATTCAGTACTTC
CDR3aa: CASTGGALRQNIQYF

abundance: -
v_gene: TRBV9
d_gene: TRBD2
j_gene: TRBJ2-3
CDR3nt: TGTGCCAGCAGCGGTGGACTAGCGGGGGGGAGCACAGATACGCAGTATTTT
CDR3aa: CASSGGLAGGSTDTQYF

abundance: -
v_gene: TRBV13
d_gene: -
j_gene: TRBJ1-5
CDR3nt: TGTGCCAGCAGCCGGGGACACCTAAATCAGCCCCAGCATTTT
CDR3aa: CASSRGHLNQPQHF

abundance: -
v_gene: TRBV5-1
d_gene: TRBD1
j_gene: TRBJ1-2
CDR3nt: TGCGCCAGCAGCTTTGGCCGGGACAGGGCGTGGTTGGGCTATGGCTACACCTTC
CDR3aa: CASSFGRDRAWLGYGYTF

abundance: -
v_gene: TRBV2
d_gene: TRBD2
j_gene: TRBJ2-3
CDR3nt: TGTGCCAGCAGCGCACCCGTCAGCGGGGGGCATCTGGCAGATACGCAGTATTTT
CDR3aa: CASSAPVSGGHLADTQYF

abundance: -
v_gene: TRBV7-9
d_gene: -
j_gene: TRBJ1-2
CDR3nt: TGTGCCAGCAGCTTAGGCGGGTTCGGCTACACCTTC
CDR3aa: CASSLGGFGYTF

abundance: -
v_gene: TRBV30
d_gene: -
j_gene: TRBJ1-2
CDR3nt: TGTGCCTGGCGGACACCAGGGGCATATGGCTACACCTTC
CDR3aa: CAWRTPGAYGYTF

abundance: -
v_gene: TRBV2
d_gene: -
j_gene: TRBJ2-3
CDR3nt: TGTGCCAGCATCGGAGGGGAGCCCAGCACAGATACGCAGTATTTT
CDR3aa: CASIGGEPSTDTQYF

abundance: -
v_gene: TRBV9
d_gene: -
j_gene: TRBJ2-3
CDR3nt: TGTGCCAGCAGCGTAGGTTCAACTAGCCCACTCACAGATACGCAGTATTTT
CDR3aa: CASSVGSTSPLTDTQYF

abundance: -
v_gene: TRBV5-6
d_gene: -
j_gene: TRBJ1-4
CDR3nt: TGTGCCAGCAGCGCCTACGGAGGGGCGGGGGAAAAACTGTTTTTT
CDR3aa: CASSAYGGAGEKLFF

abundance: -
v_gene: TRBV5-1
d_gene: -
j_gene: TRBJ2-7
CDR3nt: TGCGCCAGCAGCTTCGTGGACACAACCTACGAGCAGTACTTC
CDR3aa: CASSFVDTTYEQYF

abundance: -
v_gene: TRBV11-2
d_gene: TRBD1
j_gene: TRBJ2-1
CDR3nt: TGTGCCAGCAGCTTATTAGGGGACAGAAACAATGAGCAGTTCTTC
CDR3aa: CASSLLGDRNNEQFF

abundance: -
v_gene: TRBV6-6
d_gene: -
j_gene: TRBJ1-4
CDR3nt: TGTGCCAGCAGTTACCGGGGGGCTGGGGAAAAACTGTTTTTT
CDR3aa: CASSYRGAGEKLFF

abundance: few
v_gene: TRBV6-5
d_gene: -
j_gene: TRBJ2-7
CDR3nt: TGTGCCAGCAGCCAAGAGGTCTACGAGCAGTACTTC
CDR3aa: CASSQEVYEQYF

abundance: -
v_gene: TRBV27
d_gene: TRBD1
j_gene: TRBJ1-2
CDR3nt: TGTGCCAGCAGTTGGGACAGGGAGATTTACTATGGCTACACCTTC
CDR3aa: CASSWDREIYYGYTF

abundance: -
v_gene: TRBV3-1/TRBV3-2
d_gene: TRBD1
j_gene: TRBJ1-6
CDR3nt: TGTGCCAGCAGCGTTGCCGGGACAGGGCCTTCACCCCTCCACTTT
CDR3aa: CASSVAGTGPSPLHF

abundance: -
v_gene: TRBV6-5
d_gene: -
j_gene: TRBJ1-3
CDR3nt: TGTGCCAGCAGACCCGACAGCTATGGAAACACCATATATTTT
CDR3aa: CASRPDSYGNTIYF